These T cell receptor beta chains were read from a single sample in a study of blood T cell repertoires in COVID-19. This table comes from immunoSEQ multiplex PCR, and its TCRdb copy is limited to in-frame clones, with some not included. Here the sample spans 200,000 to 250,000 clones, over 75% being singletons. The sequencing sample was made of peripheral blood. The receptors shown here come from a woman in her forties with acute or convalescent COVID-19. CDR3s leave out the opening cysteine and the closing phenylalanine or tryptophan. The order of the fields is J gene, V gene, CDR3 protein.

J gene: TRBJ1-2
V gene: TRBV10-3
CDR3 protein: AITNDRNYGYT

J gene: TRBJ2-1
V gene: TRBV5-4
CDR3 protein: ASSLSGVYNEQF

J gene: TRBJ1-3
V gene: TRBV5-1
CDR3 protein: ASSREQSSGNTIY

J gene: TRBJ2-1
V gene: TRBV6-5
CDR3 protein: ASSSLDSTSYNEQF

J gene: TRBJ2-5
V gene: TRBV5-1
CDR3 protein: ASGPGLAGMWEAQY

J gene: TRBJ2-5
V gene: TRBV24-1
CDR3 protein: ATSQTGSQETQY

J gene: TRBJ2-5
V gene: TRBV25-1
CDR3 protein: ASTRGRHQETQY

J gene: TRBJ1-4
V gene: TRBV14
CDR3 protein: ASSSRPHFGEKLF

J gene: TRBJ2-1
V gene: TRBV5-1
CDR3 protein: ASIRDSYNEQF

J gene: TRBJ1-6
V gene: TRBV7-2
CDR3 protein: ASSLGGRDYSPLH

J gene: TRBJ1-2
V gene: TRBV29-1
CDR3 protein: SVAFQGVGGYT

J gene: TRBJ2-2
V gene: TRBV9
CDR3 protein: ASSPTGGNTGELF

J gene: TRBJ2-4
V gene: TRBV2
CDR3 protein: ASSQGDSKNIQY